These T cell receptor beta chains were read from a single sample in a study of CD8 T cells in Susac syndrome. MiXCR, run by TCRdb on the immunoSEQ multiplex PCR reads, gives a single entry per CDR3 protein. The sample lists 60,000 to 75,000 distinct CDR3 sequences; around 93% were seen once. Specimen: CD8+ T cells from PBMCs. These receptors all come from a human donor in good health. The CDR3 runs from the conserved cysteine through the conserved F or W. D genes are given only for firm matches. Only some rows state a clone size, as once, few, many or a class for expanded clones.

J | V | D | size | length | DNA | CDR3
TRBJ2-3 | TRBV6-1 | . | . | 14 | TGTGCCAGCAGTGAAGCACCGTTTTCGGATACGCAGTATTTT | CASSEAPFSDTQYF
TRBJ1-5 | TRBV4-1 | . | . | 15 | TGCGCCAGCAGCCAAGAAGGAGGGCCCAATCAGCCCCAGCATTTT | CASSQEGGPNQPQHF
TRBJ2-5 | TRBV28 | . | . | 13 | TGTGCCAGCCTTGGACGGATCCAAGAGACCCAGTACTTC | CASLGRIQETQYF
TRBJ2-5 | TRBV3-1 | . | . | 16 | TGTGCCAGCAGCCAAGATTCCTCTCTTGGGCAAGAGACCCAGTACTTC | CASSQDSSLGQETQYF
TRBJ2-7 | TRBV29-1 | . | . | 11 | TGCAGCGTTGAAGTCGGCTACGAGCAGTACTTC | CSVEVGYEQYF
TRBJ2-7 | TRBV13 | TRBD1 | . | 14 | TGTGCCAGCAGCTCTCGGACAGGGGAATACGAGCAGTACTTC | CASSSRTGEYEQYF
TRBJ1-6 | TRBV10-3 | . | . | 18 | TGTGCCATCAGTGAGTTGAACAGCTTGAGCTCCTATAATTCACCCCTCCACTTT | CAISELNSLSSYNSPLHF
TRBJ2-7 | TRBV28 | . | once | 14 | TGTGCCAGCACCCCCGGGCAGGGATACTACGAGCAGTACTTC | CASTPGQGYYEQYF
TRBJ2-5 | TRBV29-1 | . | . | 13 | TGCAGCGTTGGACAGGGAGGGTTAGAGACCCAGTACTTC | CSVGQGGLETQYF
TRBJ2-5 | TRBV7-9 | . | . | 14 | TGTGCCAGCAGCCCTCGTTCAGGGGAAGAGACCCAGTACTTC | CASSPRSGEETQYF
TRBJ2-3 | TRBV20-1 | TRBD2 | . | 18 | TGCAGTGCTACTTCCACGACTAGCGGGGGGCCGAGGCCAGATACGCAGTATTTT | CSATSTTSGGPRPDTQYF
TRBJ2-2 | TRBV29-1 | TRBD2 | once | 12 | TGCAGCTCGCGGGGGGCCACCGGGGAGCTGTTTTTT | CSSRGATGELFF
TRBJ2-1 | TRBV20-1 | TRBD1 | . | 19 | TGCAGTGCTCGGACTGCCACCCGACAGGGCCGATTCTCCTACAATGAGCAGTTCTTC | CSARTATRQGRFSYNEQFF
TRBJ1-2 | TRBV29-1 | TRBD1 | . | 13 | TGCAGCGTGGTCGGGACAGAATACTATGGCTACACCTTC | CSVVGTEYYGYTF
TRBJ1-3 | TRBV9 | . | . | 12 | TGTGCCAGCAGCGCCCGCGTGGACACCATATATTTT | CASSARVDTIYF
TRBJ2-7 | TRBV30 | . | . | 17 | TGTGCCTGGGTATCGGAGTCAGGGGACAGGACTAGGCGCGAGCAGTACTTC | CAWVSESGDRTRREQYF
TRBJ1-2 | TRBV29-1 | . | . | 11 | TGCAGCGTTGTAGGGGGCTATGGCTACACCTTC | CSVVGGYGYTF
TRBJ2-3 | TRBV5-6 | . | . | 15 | TGTGCCAGCAGCTTGGGCCCAGCCAAGGCAGATACGCAGTATTTT | CASSLGPAKADTQYF
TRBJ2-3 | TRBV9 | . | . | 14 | TGTGCCAGCAGCGCTTGGGACCGCACAGATACGCAGTATTTT | CASSAWDRTDTQYF
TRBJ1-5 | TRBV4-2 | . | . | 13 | TGTGCCAGCAGCCCCGAGCGCAATCAGCCCCAGCATTTT | CASSPERNQPQHF
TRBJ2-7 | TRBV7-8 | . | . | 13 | TGTGCCAGCAGCGCCCTTGTGGGGACCGAGCAGTACTTC | CASSALVGTEQYF
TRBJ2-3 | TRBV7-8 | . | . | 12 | TGTGCCAGCAGCTCAATAGCGGATACGCAGTATTTT | CASSSIADTQYF
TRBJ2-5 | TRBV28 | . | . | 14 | TGTGCCAGCAGTACAGGGTACCTGGGAGAGACCCAGTACTTC | CASSTGYLGETQYF
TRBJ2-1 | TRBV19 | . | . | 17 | TGTGCCAGTAGTATAGGGACCGAGGACAGAGTTTACAATGAGCAGTTCTTC | CASSIGTEDRVYNEQFF
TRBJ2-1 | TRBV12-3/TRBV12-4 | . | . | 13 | TGTGCCAGCACCATAATCGGGGTGGATGAGCAGTTCTTC | CASTIIGVDEQFF
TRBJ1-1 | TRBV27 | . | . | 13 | TGTGCCAGCAGTTCCCTAGGGGGGACTGAAGCTTTCTTT | CASSSLGGTEAFF
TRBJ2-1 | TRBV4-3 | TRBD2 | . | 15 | TGCGCCAGCAGCCCCTGGGTAGCGGGGTACAATGAGCAGTTCTTC | CASSPWVAGYNEQFF
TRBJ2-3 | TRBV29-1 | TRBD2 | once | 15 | TGCAGCGTTGACGCTAGCGGGGTTAGCACAGATACGCAGTATTTT | CSVDASGVSTDTQYF
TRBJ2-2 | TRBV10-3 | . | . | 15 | TGTGCCATCAGTGAGTCGAGAGTAACAGGCGGGGAGCTGTTTTTT | CAISESRVTGGELFF
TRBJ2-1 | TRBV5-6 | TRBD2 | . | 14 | TGTGCCAGCAGTTGGACTAGCGGTTATCGGGAGCAGTTCTTC | CASSWTSGYREQFF
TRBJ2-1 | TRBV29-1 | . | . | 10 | TGCAGCGTTGAAGTCAATGAGCAGTTCTTC | CSVEVNEQFF
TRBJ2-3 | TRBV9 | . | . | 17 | TGTGCCAGCAGCGCGAGAGGGAGCGGCACTAGCACAGATACGCAGTATTTT | CASSARGSGTSTDTQYF
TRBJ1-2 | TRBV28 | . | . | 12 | TGTGCCAGCAGTTTTATTGGGGTCGGCTACACCTTC | CASSFIGVGYTF
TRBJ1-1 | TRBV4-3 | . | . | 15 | TGCGCCAGCAGCCAAGACTGGGGGGGGAACACTGAAGCTTTCTTT | CASSQDWGGNTEAFF
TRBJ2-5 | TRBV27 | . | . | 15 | TGTGCCAGCAGTTTCGGCGGGGGCCCTCAAGAGACCCAGTACTTC | CASSFGGGPQETQYF
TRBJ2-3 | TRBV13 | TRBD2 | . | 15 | TGTGCCAGCAGTATTAGCGGGGGGACCACAGATACGCAGTATTTT | CASSISGGTTDTQYF
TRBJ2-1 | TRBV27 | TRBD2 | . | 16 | TGTGCCAGCAGTGAGAGACTAGCGGGGGAGTACAATGAGCAGTTCTTC | CASSERLAGEYNEQFF
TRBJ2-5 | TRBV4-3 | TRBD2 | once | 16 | TGCGCCAGCAGCCAAGATTCGGTAACGGGACTAGTGACCCAGTACTTC | CASSQDSVTGLVTQYF
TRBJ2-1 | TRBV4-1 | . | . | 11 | TGCGCCAGCAGCCAAGTAAATGAGCAGTTCTTC | CASSQVNEQFF
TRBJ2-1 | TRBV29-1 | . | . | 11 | TGCAGCGTTGAGGGGGGAAATGAGCAGTTCTTC | CSVEGGNEQFF
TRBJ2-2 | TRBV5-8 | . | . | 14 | TGTGCCAGCAGCTTTGGTGGAACCACCGGGGAGCTGTTTTTT | CASSFGGTTGELFF
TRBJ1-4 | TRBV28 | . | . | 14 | TGTGCCAGCAGTCTCGAAAGGTTGCATGAAAAACTGTTTTTT | CASSLERLHEKLFF
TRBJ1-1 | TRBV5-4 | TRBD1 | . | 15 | TGTGCCAGCAGCTTGGCATATGACAGGGGCACTGAAGCTTTCTTT | CASSLAYDRGTEAFF
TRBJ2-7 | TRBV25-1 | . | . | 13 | TGTGCCAGCAGTGACAACGGACTCTACGAGCAGTACTTC | CASSDNGLYEQYF
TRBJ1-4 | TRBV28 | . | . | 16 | TGTGCCAGCAGTAACCAGCTCACTGCAACTAATGAAAAACTGTTTTTT | CASSNQLTATNEKLFF
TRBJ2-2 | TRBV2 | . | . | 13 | TGTGCCAGCAGTGAAGCGCCAGGAGGGGAGCTGTTTTTT | CASSEAPGGELFF
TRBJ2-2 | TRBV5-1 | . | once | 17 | TGCGCCAGCAGCTTGGATTTGAGGATAGCGAACACCGGGGAGCTGTTTTTT | CASSLDLRIANTGELFF
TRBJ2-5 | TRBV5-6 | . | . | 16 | TGTGCCAGCAGCCCCCTGACAGGGAGGGACCAAGAGACCCAGTACTTC | CASSPLTGRDQETQYF
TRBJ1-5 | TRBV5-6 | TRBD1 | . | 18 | TGTGCCAGCAGCTTGGGGGGACAGGGGGTTTATAGCAATCAGCCCCAGCATTTT | CASSLGGQGVYSNQPQHF
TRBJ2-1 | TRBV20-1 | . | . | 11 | TGCAGTGCTAGAGATCTTGTGGCGCAGTTCTTC | CSARDLVAQFF
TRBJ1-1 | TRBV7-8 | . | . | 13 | TGTGCCAGCAGCCTACATTTGAACACTGAAGCTTTCTTT | CASSLHLNTEAFF
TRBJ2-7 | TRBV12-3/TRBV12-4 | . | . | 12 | TGTGCCAGCAGCCCGAGGCCCTACGAGCAGTACTTC | CASSPRPYEQYF
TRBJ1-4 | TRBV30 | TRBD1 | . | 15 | TGTGCCTGGAAGGGGGCGGACTCACTAAGGGAAAAACTGTTTTTT | CAWKGADSLREKLFF
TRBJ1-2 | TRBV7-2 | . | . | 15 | TGTGCCAGCAGCTTAGTCGACAGCAACAACTATGGCTACACCTTC | CASSLVDSNNYGYTF
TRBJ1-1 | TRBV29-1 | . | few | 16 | TGCAGCGTCACACTCGACAGAGGCTCCATGAACACTGAAGCTTTCTTT | CSVTLDRGSMNTEAFF
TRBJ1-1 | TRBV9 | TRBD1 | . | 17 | TGTGCCAGCAGCCCGGGGAGTAGGGACAGGGATAGCACTGAAGCTTTCTTT | CASSPGSRDRDSTEAFF
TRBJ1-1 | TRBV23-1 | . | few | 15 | TGCGCCAGCAAGACTTCAGGGAGGTACTACTATGGAGCTTTCTTT | CASKTSGRYYYGAFF
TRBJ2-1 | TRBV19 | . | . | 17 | TGTGCCAGTAGTATGGGCTTAGGGTACGGGCCCTACAATGAGCAGTTCTTC | CASSMGLGYGPYNEQFF
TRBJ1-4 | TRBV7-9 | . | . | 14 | TGTGCCAGCAGCCCAGGGACCCCAGGTGAAAAACTGTTTTTT | CASSPGTPGEKLFF